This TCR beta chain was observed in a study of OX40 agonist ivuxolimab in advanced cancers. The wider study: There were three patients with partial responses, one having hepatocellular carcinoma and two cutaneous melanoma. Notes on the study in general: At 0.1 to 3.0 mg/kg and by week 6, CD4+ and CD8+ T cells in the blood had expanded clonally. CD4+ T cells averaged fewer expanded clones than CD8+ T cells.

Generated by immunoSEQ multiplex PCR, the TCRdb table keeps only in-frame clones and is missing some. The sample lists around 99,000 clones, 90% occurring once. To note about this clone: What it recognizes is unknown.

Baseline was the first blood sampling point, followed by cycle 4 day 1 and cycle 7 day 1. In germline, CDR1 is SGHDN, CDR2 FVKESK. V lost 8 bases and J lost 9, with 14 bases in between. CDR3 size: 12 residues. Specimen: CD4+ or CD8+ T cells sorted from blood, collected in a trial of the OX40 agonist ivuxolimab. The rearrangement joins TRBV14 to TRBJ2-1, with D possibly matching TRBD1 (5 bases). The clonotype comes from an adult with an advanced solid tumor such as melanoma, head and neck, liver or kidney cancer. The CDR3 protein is CASGVGPGEQFF. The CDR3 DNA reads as TGTGCCAGCGGTGTGGGGCCTGGTGAGCAGTTCTTC.